Sequencing of this T cell receptor beta chain was carried out in a study of technical replicates of blood from a few donors. V was trimmed by 0 bases and J by 6 bases, leaving 9 bases between them. Per the germline V gene, CDR1 is GTSNPN and CDR2 is SVGIG (reference sequence). The CDR3 runs to 12 residues. The repertoire was sequenced with immunoSEQ multiplex PCR; TCRdb's copy has only in-frame clones and lacks some. The repertoire has 68,000 or so clones, approximately 90% of them found once; the top ten carry roughly 0.4%. The chain couples TRBV30 to TRBJ2-7, with D maybe TRBD2 (5 bases). Sequenced material: T cells isolated from PBMCs. The sequence derives from a human donor in good health. This CDR3 reads CAWSVGEGEQYF. The DNA for the CDR3 is TGTGCCTGGAGTGTTGGTGAGGGCGAGCAGTACTTC. The full variable domain, its missing parts supplied by reference TRBV30 and TRBJ2-7, is SQTIHQWPATLVQPVGSPLSLECTVEGTSNPNLYWYRQAAGRGLQLLFYSVGIGQISSEVPQNLSASRPQDRQFILSSKKLLLSDSGFYLCAWSVGEGEQYFGPGTRLTVT.